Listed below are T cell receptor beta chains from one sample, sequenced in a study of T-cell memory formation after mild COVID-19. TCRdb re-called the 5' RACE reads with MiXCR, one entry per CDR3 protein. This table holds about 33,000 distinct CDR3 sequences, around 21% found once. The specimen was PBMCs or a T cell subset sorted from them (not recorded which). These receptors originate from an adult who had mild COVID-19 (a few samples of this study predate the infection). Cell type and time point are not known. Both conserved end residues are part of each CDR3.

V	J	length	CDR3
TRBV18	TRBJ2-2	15	CASSPELADTGELFF
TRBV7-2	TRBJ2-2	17	CASSLDSGLTNTGELFF
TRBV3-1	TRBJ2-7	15	CASSQPGQGAYEQYF
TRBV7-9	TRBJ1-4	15	CASSLSGPANEKLFF
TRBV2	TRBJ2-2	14	CASSLTGITGELFF
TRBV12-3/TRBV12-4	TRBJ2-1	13	CASFTGGGNEQFF
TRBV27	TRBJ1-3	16	CASRPLRDTSGNTIYF
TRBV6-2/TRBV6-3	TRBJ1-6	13	CASSVPRNSPLHF
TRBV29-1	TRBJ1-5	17	CSVACPGAGPGNQPQHF
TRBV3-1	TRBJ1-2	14	CASSPGFSGYGYTF
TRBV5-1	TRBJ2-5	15	CASSLGQGYQETQYF
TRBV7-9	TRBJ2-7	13	CASRSLSSYEQYF
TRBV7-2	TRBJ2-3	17	CASSLGVLADNTDTQYF
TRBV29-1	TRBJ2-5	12	CSVGGGVETQYF
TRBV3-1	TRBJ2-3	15	CASSQPQGSADTQYF
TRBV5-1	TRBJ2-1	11	CASSMSRMQFF
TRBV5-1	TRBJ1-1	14	CASSSRGMETEAFF
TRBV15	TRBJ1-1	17	CATSRGTGAGVDTEAFF
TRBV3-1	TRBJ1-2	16	CASSDLNRGYFYGYTF
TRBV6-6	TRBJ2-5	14	CASSPDGGQETQYF
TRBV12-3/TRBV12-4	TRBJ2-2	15	CASSFVPQNTGELFF
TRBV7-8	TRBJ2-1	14	CASSPSGGAFEQFF
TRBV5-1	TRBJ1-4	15	CASSLEGRGGEKLFF
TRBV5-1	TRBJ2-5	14	CASSLGGVQETQYF
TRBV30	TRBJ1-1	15	CAWSRRTGGDTEAFF
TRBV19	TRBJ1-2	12	CASSRATGGYTF
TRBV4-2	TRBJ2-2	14	CASSPPMNTGELFF
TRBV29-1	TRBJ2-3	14	CSVDRGASPYTQYF
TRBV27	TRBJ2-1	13	CASRRTSRNEQFF
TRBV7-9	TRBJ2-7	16	CASSPPFRDKDYEQYF
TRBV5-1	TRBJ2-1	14	CASSNGGAWPEQFF